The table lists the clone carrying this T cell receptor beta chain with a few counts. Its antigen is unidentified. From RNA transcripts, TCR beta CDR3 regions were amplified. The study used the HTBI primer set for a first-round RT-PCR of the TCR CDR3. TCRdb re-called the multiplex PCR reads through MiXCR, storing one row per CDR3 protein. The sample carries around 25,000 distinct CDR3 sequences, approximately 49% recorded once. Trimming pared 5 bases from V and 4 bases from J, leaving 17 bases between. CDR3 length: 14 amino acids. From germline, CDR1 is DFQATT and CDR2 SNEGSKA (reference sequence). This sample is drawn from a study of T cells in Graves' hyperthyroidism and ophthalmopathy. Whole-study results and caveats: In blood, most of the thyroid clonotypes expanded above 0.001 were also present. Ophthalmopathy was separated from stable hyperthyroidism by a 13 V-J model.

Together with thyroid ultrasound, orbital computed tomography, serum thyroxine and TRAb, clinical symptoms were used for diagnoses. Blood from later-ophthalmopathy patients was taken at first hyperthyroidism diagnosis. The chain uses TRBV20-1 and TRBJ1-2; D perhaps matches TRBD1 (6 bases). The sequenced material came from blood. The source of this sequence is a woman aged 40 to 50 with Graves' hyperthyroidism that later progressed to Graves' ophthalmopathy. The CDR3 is CSARMGRGGYGYTF. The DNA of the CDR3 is TGCAGTGCTCGGATGGGCAGGGGAGGCTATGGCTACACCTTC.